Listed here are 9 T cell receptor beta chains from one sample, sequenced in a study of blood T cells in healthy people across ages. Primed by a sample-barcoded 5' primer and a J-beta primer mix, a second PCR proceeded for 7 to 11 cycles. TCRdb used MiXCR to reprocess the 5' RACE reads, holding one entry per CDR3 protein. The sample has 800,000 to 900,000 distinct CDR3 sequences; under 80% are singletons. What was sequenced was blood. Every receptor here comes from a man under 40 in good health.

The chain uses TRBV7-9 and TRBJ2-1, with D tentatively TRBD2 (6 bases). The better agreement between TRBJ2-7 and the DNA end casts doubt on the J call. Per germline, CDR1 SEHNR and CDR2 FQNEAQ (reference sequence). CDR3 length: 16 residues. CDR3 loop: CASSLAGRGSYNEQYF. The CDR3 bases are TGTGCCAGCAGCTTAGCGGGTCGGGGGTCCTACAATGAGCAGTACTTC.

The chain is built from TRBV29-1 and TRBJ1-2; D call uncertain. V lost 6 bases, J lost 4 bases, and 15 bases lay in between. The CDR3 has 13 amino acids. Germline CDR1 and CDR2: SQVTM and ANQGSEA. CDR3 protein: CSVDPDERYGYTF. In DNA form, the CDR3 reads TGCAGCGTCGACCCAGATGAGCGCTATGGCTACACCTTC.

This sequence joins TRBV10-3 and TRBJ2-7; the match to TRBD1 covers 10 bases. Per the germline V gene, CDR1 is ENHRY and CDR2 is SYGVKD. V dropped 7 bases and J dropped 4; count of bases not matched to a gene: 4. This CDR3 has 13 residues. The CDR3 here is CAITRTGGYEQYF. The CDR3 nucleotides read TGTGCCATCACTCGGACAGGGGGGTACGAGCAGTACTTC.

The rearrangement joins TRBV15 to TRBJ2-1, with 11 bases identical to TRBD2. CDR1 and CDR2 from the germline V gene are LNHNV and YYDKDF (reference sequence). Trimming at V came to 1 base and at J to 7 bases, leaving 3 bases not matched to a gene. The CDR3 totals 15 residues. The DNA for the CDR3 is TGTGCCACCAGCAGAGTAATAGCGGGGGGGAATGAGCAGTTCTTC. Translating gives CATSRVIAGGNEQFF. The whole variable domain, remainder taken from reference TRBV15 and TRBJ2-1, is DAMVIQNPRYQVTQFGKPVTLSCSQTLNHNVMYWYQQKSSQAPKLLFHYYDKDFNNEADTPDNFQSRRPNTSFCFLDIRSPGLGDTAMYLCATSRVIAGGNEQFFGPGTRLTVL.

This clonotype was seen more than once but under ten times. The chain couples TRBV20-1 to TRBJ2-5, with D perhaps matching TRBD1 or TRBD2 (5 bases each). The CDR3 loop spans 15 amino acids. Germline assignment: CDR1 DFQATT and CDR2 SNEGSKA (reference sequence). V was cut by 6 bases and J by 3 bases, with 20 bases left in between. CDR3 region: CSATRLGTSEETQYF. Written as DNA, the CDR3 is TGCAGTGCAACGAGACTGGGGACGTCCGAAGAGACCCAGTACTTC.

This CDR3 reads CSARDPGGVVDEQFF. The CDR3 coding sequence is TGCAGTGCTAGAGATCCGGGGGGAGTGGTCGATGAGCAGTTCTTC. J is TRBJ2-1 and V is TRBV20-1; 7 nucleotides agree with TRBD2. Germline CDR1 DFQATT, CDR2 SNEGSKA (reference sequence). The CDR3 is made up of 15 amino acids. J was trimmed by 8 bases and V by 0 bases; bases with no gene match: 10.

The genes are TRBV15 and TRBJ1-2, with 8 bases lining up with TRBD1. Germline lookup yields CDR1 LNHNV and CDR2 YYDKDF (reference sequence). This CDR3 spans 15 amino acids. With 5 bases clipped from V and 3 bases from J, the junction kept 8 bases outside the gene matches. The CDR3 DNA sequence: TGTGCCACCAGCCCAACGACAGGGGATTACTATGGCTACACCTTC. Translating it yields CATSPTTGDYYGYTF. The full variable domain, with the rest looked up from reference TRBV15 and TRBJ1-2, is DAMVIQNPRYQVTQFGKPVTLSCSQTLNHNVMYWYQQKSSQAPKLLFHYYDKDFNNEADTPDNFQSRRPNTSFCFLDIRSPGLGDTAMYLCATSPTTGDYYGYTFGSGTRLTVV.

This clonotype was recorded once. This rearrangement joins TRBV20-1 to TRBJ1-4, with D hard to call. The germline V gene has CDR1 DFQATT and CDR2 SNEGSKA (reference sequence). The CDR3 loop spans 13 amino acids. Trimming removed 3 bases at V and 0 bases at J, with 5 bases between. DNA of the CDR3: TGCAGTGCTAGTGGGGCAACTAATGAAAAACTGTTTTTT. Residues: CSASGATNEKLFF.

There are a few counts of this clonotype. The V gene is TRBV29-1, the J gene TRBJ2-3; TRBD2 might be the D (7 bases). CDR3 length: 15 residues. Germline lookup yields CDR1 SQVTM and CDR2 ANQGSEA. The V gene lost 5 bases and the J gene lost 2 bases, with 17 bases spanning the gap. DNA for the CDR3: TGCAGCGTTTCCTATCGGGGGGCCTTCACAGATACGCAGTATTTT. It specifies CSVSYRGAFTDTQYF.